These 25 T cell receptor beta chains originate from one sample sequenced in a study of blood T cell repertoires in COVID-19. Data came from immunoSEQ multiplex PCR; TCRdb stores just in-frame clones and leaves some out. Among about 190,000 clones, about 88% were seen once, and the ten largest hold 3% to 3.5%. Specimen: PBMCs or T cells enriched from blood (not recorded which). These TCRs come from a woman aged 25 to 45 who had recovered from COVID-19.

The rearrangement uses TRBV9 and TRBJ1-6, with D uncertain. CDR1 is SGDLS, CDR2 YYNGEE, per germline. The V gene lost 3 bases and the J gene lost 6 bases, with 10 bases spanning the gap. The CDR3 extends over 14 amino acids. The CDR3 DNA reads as TGTGCCAGCAGCGCTGGGCCGATTAATTCACCCCTCCACTTT. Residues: CASSAGPINSPLHF.

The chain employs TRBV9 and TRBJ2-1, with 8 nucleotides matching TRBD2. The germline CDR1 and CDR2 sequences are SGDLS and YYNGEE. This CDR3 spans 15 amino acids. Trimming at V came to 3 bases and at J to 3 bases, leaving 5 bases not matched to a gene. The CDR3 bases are TGTGCCAGCAGCGACGAGAGCGGGAGCTACAATGAGCAGTTCTTC. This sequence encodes CASSDESGSYNEQFF.

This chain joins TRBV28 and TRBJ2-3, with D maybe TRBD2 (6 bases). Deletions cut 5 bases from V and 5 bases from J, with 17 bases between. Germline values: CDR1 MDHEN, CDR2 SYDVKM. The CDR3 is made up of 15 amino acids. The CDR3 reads CASSIGGAIRDTQYF. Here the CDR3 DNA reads TGTGCCAGCAGTATTGGCGGGGCGATACGAGATACGCAGTATTTT.

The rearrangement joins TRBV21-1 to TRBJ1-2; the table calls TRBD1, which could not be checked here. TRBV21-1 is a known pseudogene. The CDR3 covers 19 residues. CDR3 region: CASSPGHWDRTPRLVGYTF. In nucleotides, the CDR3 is TGTGCCAGCAGCCCCGGTCATTGGGACAGGACACCTCGTCTTGTTGGCTACACCTTC.

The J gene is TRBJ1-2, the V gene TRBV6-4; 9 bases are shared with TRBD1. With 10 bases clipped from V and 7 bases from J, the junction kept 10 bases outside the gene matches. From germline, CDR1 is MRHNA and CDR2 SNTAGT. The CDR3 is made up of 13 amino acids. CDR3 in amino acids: CATRGQGIGGYTF. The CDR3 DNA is TGTGCCACCCGGGGACAGGGAATAGGTGGCTACACCTTC.

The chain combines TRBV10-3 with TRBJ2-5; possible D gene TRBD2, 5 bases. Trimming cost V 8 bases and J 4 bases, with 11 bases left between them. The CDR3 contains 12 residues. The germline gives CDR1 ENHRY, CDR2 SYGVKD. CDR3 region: CAISPSRETQYF. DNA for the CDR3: TGTGCCATCTCCCCTAGCAGAGAGACCCAGTACTTC.

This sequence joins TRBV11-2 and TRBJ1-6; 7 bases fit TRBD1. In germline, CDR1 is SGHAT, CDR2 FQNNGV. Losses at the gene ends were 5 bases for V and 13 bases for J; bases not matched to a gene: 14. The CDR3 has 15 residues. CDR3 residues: CASSRLQGGVAPLHF. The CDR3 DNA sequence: TGTGCCAGCAGCCGCCTTCAAGGGGGCGTAGCGCCCCTCCACTTT.

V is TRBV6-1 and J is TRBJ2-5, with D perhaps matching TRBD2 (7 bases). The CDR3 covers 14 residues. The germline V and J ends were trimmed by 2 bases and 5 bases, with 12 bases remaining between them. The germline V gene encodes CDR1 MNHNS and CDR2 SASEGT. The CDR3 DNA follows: TGTGCCAGCAGTGAACTGGGGGGGCCGGAGACCCAGTACTTC. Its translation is CASSELGGPETQYF.

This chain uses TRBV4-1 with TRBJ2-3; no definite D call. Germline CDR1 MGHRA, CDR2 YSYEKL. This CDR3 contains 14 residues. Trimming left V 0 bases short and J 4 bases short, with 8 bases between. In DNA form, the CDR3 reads TGCGCCAGCAGCCAAGAGTCAGTCCCAGATACGCAGTATTTT. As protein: CASSQESVPDTQYF.

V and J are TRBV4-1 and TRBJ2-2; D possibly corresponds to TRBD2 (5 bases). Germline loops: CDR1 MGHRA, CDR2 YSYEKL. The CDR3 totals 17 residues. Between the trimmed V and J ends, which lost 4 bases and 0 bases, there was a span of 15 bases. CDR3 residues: CASSPFVRVANTGELFF. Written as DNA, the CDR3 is TGCGCCAGCAGCCCCTTTGTGAGGGTCGCGAACACCGGGGAGCTGTTTTTT.

The CDR3: CASSFHRTTIQPGNTIYF. CDR3 sequence (DNA): TGTGCCAGCAGTTTTCACAGGACCACCATTCAGCCGGGAAACACCATATATTTT. V usage is TRBV5-6 and J usage is TRBJ1-3, with D possibly matching TRBD1 (5 bases). The CDR3 totals 18 residues. V lost 5 bases to trimming and J lost 4 bases, with 25 bases between them. The germline gives CDR1 SGHDT, CDR2 YYEEEE.

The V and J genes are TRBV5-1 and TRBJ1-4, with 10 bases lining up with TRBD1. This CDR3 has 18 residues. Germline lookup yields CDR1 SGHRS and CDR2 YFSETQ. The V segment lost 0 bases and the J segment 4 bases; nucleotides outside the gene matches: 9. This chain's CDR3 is CASSLATIGTGVNEKLFF. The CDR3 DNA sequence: TGCGCCAGCAGCTTGGCTACGATCGGGACAGGGGTTAATGAAAAACTGTTTTTT.

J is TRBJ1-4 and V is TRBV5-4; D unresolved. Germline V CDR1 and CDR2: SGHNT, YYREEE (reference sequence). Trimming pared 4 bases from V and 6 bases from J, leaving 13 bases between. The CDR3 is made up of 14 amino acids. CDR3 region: CASSTRSRDEKLFF. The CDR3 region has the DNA TGTGCCAGCAGCACGAGGTCTCGGGATGAAAAACTGTTTTTT.

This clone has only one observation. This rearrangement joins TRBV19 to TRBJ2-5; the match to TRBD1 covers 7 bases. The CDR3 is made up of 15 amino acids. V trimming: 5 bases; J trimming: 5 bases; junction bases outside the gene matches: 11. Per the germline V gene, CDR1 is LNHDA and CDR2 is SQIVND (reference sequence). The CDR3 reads CASSLITGVRETQYF. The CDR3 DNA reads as TGTGCCAGTAGTCTCATAACAGGGGTGCGGGAGACCCAGTACTTC.

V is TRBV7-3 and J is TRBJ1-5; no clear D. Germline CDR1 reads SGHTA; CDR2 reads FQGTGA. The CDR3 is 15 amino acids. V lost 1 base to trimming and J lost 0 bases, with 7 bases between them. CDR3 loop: CASSLNSNSNQPQHF. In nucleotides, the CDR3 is TGTGCCAGCAGCTTAAACAGTAATAGCAATCAGCCCCAGCATTTT.

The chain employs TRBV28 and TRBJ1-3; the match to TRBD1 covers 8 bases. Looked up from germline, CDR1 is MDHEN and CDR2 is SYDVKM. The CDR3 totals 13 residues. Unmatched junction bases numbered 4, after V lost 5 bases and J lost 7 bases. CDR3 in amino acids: CASSPRGRNTIYF. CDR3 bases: TGTGCCAGCAGTCCCAGGGGGCGGAACACCATATATTTT. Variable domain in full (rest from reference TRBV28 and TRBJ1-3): DVKVTQSSRYLVKRTGEKVFLECVQDMDHENMFWYRQDPGLGLRLIYFSYDVKMKEKGDIPEGYSVSREKKERFSLILESASTNQTSMYLCASSPRGRNTIYFGEGSWLTVV.

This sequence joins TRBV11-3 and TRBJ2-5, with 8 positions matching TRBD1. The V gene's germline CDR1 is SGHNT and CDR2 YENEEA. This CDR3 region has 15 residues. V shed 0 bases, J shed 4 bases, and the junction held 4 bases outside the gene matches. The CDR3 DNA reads TGTGCCAGCAGCTTAGACGGACAGGGAGGAGAGACCCAGTACTTC. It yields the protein CASSLDGQGGETQYF.

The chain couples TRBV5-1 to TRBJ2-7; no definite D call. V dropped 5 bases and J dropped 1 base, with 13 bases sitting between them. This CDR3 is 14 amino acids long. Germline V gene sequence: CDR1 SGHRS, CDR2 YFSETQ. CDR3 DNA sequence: TGCGCCAGCAGACACTATCAAGAATCCTACGAGCAGTACTTC. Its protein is CASRHYQESYEQYF.

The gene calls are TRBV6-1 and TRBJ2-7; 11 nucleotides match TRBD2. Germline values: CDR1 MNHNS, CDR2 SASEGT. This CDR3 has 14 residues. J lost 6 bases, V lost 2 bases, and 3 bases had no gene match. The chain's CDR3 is CASSELGLAAEQYV. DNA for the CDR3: TGTGCCAGCAGTGAATTGGGACTAGCGGCCGAGCAGTACGTC.

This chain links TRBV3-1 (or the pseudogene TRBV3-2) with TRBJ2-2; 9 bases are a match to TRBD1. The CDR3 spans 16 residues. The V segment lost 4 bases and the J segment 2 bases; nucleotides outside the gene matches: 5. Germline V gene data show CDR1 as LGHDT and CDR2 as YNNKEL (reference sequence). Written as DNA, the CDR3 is TGTGCCAGCAGCCCACCACAGGGGGCAAACACCGGGGAGCTGTTTTTT. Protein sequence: CASSPPQGANTGELFF.

CDR3 nucleotides: TGCAGCGTTGGTGGGACTGTCCATGGCTACACCTTC. Its protein is CSVGGTVHGYTF. The V and J genes are TRBV29-1 and TRBJ1-2; D might be TRBD1 (5 bases). This CDR3 contains 12 residues. Trimming pared 4 bases from V and 6 bases from J, leaving 12 bases between. Germline assignment: CDR1 SQVTM and CDR2 ANQGSEA.

The CDR3 region has the DNA TGTGCCAGCAGCGTAGAGCTGAGGGGGCCGACCCAGTACTTC. Translating it yields CASSVELRGPTQYF. The V and J genes are TRBV9 and TRBJ2-5; 7 bases fit TRBD1. V was clipped by 0 bases and J by 7 bases; unmatched bases: 6. There are 14 residues in the CDR3. The germline CDR1 and CDR2 sequences are SGDLS and YYNGEE.

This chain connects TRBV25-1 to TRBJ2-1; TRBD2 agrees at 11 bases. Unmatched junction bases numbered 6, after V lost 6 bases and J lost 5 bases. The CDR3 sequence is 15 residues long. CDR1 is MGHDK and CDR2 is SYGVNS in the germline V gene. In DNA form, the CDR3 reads TGTGCCAGCAGATCTTCACTAGCGGGAGACAATGAGCAGTTCTTC. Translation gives CASRSSLAGDNEQFF.

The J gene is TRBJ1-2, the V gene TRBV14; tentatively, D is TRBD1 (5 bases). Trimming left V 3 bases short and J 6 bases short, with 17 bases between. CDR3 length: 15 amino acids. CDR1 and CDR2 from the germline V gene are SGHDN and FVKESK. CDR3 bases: TGTGCCAGCAGCCAGTGGGGCAGGGTGGTGGATGGCTACACCTTC. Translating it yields CASSQWGRVVDGYTF.

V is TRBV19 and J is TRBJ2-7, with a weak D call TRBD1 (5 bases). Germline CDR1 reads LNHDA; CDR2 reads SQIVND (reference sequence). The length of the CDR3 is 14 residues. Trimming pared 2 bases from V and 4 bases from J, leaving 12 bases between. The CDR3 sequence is CASSISAGMYEQYF. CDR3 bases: TGTGCCAGTAGTATATCGGCAGGGATGTACGAGCAGTACTTC.